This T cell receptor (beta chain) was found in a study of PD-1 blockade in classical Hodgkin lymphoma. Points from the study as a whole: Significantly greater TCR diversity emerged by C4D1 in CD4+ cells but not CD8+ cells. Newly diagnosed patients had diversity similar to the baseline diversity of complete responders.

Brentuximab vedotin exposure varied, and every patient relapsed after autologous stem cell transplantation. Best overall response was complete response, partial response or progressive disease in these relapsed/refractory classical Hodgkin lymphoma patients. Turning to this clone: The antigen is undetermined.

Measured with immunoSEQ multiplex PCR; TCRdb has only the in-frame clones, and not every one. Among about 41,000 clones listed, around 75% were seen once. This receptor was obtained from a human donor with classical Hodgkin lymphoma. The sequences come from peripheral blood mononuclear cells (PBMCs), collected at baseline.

The CDR3 nucleotides read TGTGCCAGCAGTGCCCGCCCCCTATACGAGCAGTACTTC. Protein: CASSARPLYEQYF. This chain connects TRBV6-1 to TRBJ2-7, with D hard to call. The CDR3 consists of 13 residues. V lost 4 bases to trimming and J lost 4 bases, with 11 bases between them. The V gene's germline CDR1 is MNHNS and CDR2 SASEGT.